The clone carrying this TCR beta chain appeared many times. The CDR3 is 16 amino acids. The germline V gene has CDR1 MNHNS and CDR2 SASEGT. The V gene end was trimmed by 7 bases and the J gene end by 5 bases; junction bases not matched to a gene: 12. RNA transcripts were the template, and TCR beta CDR3 regions were amplified from them. The first-round RT-PCR employed HTBI primers together with the Qiagen OneStep RT-PCR kit. A multiplex PCR was then performed as the second round. A single record per CDR3 protein comes from TCRdb applying MiXCR to the multiplex PCR reads. The sample lists roughly 380,000 distinct CDR3 sequences; less than 20% were seen once. This sample stems from a study of Graves' ophthalmopathy and Graves' hyperthyroidism.

Sequencing was done on a sample of peripheral blood. The V gene is TRBV6-1, the J gene TRBJ2-2, with 8 bases identical to TRBD2. The receptor was isolated from a woman aged 18-35 years with stable Graves' hyperthyroidism. CDR3 sequence: CASKIIGGASTGELFF. The CDR3 DNA sequence: TGTGCCAGCAAAATCATCGGGGGGGCATCGACCGGGGAGCTGTTTTTT.